What follows is one TCR beta chain and its context. Its specificity is not known. Looked up from germline, CDR1 is KGHSH and CDR2 is LQKENI. V shed 4 bases and J shed 0 bases, with 8 bases lying between them. CDR3 size: 14 residues. This entry is derived from a study of shared clonotypes between healthy human individuals. Notes on the study in general: Clonotypes that were shared across a few donors made up 4% to 6% of naive CD4 clonotypes. Rarefaction showed that sequencing of sorted subsets was incomplete (despite large depth). On the whole, naive subsets had larger estimated richness than memory subsets had.

Genomic DNA per cell subset filled all wells of several immunoSEQ plates. Clones were read by immunoSEQ multiplex PCR, and TCRdb kept only the in-frame ones, dropping some. The sample includes some 500,000 clones, about 96% of them seen just once. Sequencing was done on a sample of naive CD4+ T cells sorted from blood. As to subset: CD45RA+ positively selected. The V call is TRBV18, the J call TRBJ2-3; D not resolved. This TCR derives from a woman aged 25 to 39 in good health. As DNA, the CDR3 is TGTGCCAGCTCACAATTCGACAGCACAGATACGCAGTATTTT. Translated, it gives CASSQFDSTDTQYF.